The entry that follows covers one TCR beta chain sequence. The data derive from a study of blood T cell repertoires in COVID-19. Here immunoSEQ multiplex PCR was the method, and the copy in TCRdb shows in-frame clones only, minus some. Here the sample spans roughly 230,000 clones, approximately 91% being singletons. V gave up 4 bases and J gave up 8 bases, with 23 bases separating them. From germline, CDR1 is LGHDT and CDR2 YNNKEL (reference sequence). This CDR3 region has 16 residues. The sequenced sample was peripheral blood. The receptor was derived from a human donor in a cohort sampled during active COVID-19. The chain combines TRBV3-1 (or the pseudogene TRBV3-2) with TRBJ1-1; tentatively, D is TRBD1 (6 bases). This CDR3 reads CASSLTAGEGGIEAFF. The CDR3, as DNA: TGTGCCAGCAGCCTAACAGCCGGAGAGGGGGGGATCGAAGCTTTCTTT.